The 14 T cell receptor beta chains below come from one sample, sequenced in a study of Graves' ophthalmopathy and Graves' hyperthyroidism. RNA transcripts served as template for amplifying TCR beta CDR3 sequences. Amplification began with first-round RT-PCR using HTBI primers, then second-round multiplex PCR was performed. TCRdb fed the multiplex PCR reads into MiXCR, producing one record per CDR3 protein. The repertoire holds fewer than 600,000 distinct CDR3 sequences, with 13% to 15% as singletons. Sequencing used blood. These receptors were collected from a woman aged 25 to 39 with Graves' ophthalmopathy.

This CDR3 is CASRDGTGPRTQYF. DNA for the CDR3: TGTGCCAGCAGAGACGGGACAGGACCACGGACCCAGTACTTC. The chain has TRBV12-3 or TRBV12-4 and TRBJ2-5; 8 nucleotides agree with TRBD1. The CDR3 has 14 residues. V was pared by 6 bases and J by 7 bases, with 10 bases of the junction left unmatched.

V gene TRBV6-4 combines with J gene TRBJ2-3; weak D call: TRBD2 (5 bases). Trimming took 0 bases from V and 4 from J, leaving 14 bases between them. This CDR3 is 16 amino acids long. The germline V gene has CDR1 MRHNA and CDR2 SNTAGT. DNA for the CDR3: TGTGCCAGCAGTGACTCGCCCCTAGCCAGCTCAGATACGCAGTATTTT. Protein sequence: CASSDSPLASSDTQYF.

This chain connects TRBV18 to TRBJ1-6; D unclear. Germline V lookup: CDR1 KGHSH, CDR2 LQKENI. The V gene lost 2 bases and the J gene lost 5 bases, with 13 bases spanning the gap. This CDR3 is built from 16 residues. CDR3 in amino acids: CASSPYGPYNNSPLHF. The CDR3 DNA follows: TGTGCCAGCTCACCATACGGACCGTACAATAATTCACCCCTCCACTTT.

Ten or more counts support this clonotype. The genes are TRBV28 and TRBJ1-5; D ambiguous. Trimming stripped 7 bases from V and 0 bases from J, with 13 bases between. The CDR3 runs to 15 residues. Germline lookup yields CDR1 MDHEN and CDR2 SYDVKM. The CDR3 loop reads CASTLKGYSNQPQHF. The CDR3 DNA sequence: TGTGCCAGCACCCTTAAGGGTTATAGCAATCAGCCCCAGCATTTT. Full variable domain (missing parts from reference TRBV28 and TRBJ1-5): DVKVTQSSRYLVKRTGEKVFLECVQDMDHENMFWYRQDPGLGLRLIYFSYDVKMKEKGDIPEGYSVSREKKERFSLILESASTNQTSMYLCASTLKGYSNQPQHFGDGTRLSIL.

The rearrangement links TRBV6-1 to TRBJ2-7, with D possibly matching TRBD2 (6 bases). The CDR3 has 14 amino acids. V was clipped by 7 bases and J by 5 bases, with 18 bases between them. Per the germline V gene, CDR1 is MNHNS and CDR2 is SASEGT. Here the CDR3 reads CASISSGDRNEQYF. The CDR3 region has the DNA TGTGCCAGCATCTCTTCGGGGGACCGGAACGAGCAGTACTTC.

This clonotype was counted between two and nine times. The V and J genes are TRBV5-1 and TRBJ1-1; D might be TRBD1 (6 bases). Trimming left V 4 bases short and J 2 bases short, with 9 bases between. This CDR3 has 13 amino acids. The germline V gene has CDR1 SGHRS and CDR2 YFSETQ. CDR3 DNA sequence: TGCGCCAGCAGCCCGGACAGTAACACTGAAGCTTTCTTT. It specifies CASSPDSNTEAFF.

As concerns this clonotype: At one end, the junction sequence differs from germline, possibly due to a read error. This chain uses TRBV11-2 with TRBJ2-2; TRBD1 aligns across 8 bases. Looked up from germline, CDR1 is SGHAT and CDR2 is FQNNGV. This CDR3 contains 17 residues. The CDR3 is CASSSDRGDANTGVLFF. As DNA, the CDR3 is TGTGCCAGCAGCTCCGACAGGGGAGACGCTAACACCGGGGTGCTGTTTTTT.

Ten or more counts support this clonotype. The chain's CDR3 is CASSERFTGELFF. CDR3 bases: TGTGCCAGCAGTGAACGATTTACCGGGGAGCTGTTTTTT. V gene TRBV6-1 combines with J gene TRBJ2-2; no firm D call. V was trimmed by 2 bases and J by 5 bases, leaving 6 bases between them. Germline V gene data show CDR1 as MNHNS and CDR2 as SASEGT. The CDR3 totals 13 residues.

The V and J genes are TRBV11-2 and TRBJ2-2, with D possibly matching TRBD2 (5 bases). Trimming removed 2 bases from V and 6 bases from J, with 16 bases in between. Germline CDR1 and CDR2: SGHAT and FQNNGV. The CDR3 runs 16 residues. CDR3 amino acids: CASSLMLELAAGELFF. CDR3 nucleotides: TGTGCCAGCAGCTTAATGCTGGAGCTAGCAGCCGGGGAGCTGTTTTTT.

This clonotype was picked up many times. The chain joins TRBV6-5 to TRBJ2-7; D might be TRBD1 (9 bases). Germline assignment: CDR1 MNHEY and CDR2 SVGAGI. The CDR3 extends over 17 amino acids. Trimming left V 7 bases short and J 2 bases short, with 24 bases between. CDR3 amino acids: CASTRGGTGTGTYEQYF. The CDR3 DNA is TGTGCCAGCACCCGGGGGGGAACCGGGACAGGGACCTACGAGCAGTACTTC.

This clonotype has at least ten counts. J is TRBJ1-2 and V is TRBV30; D remains unclear. V gave up 2 bases and J gave up 0 bases, with 7 bases separating them. CDR1 and CDR2 (germline): GTSNPN, SVGIG (reference sequence). There are 13 residues in the CDR3. The CDR3 here is CAWSPGSNYGYTF. The CDR3 nucleotides are TGTGCCTGGAGTCCCGGATCTAACTATGGCTACACCTTC.

This clonotype was seen repeatedly, ten times or more. The chain is built from TRBV6-2 or TRBV6-3 and TRBJ1-2, with D unresolved. Germline loops: CDR1 MNHEY, CDR2 SVGEGT. V lost 2 bases and J lost 5, with 9 bases in between. The length of the CDR3 is 13 residues. CDR3 nucleotide sequence: TGTGCCAGCAGTTACAGGACGGTTTATGGCTACACCTTC. Its protein is CASSYRTVYGYTF.

This clonotype came up many times. The V and J genes are TRBV6-1 and TRBJ2-5; D might be TRBD2 (5 bases). Trimming cost V 2 bases and J 4 bases, with 11 bases left between them. The CDR3 has 14 residues. Germline-derived CDR1 and CDR2 are MNHNS and SASEGT. The CDR3 region has the DNA TGTGCCAGCAGTGAATCACGAGGGCTAGAGACCCAGTACTTC. Translated: CASSESRGLETQYF.

This clonotype was picked up a small number of times. This rearrangement joins TRBV5-1 to TRBJ2-5; 7 nucleotides agree with TRBD1. Trimming at V came to 3 bases and at J to 1 base, leaving 9 bases not matched to a gene. CDR1 is SGHRS and CDR2 is YFSETQ in the germline V gene. The CDR3 is 16 residues long. Written as DNA, the CDR3 is TGCGCCAGCAGCTACCTCTCGGGACAGCCCCAAGAGACCCAGTACTTC. Encoded protein: CASSYLSGQPQETQYF.